What follows are 7 T cell receptor beta chains derived from one specimen sequenced in a study of shared clonotypes between healthy human individuals. This table comes from immunoSEQ multiplex PCR, and its TCRdb copy is limited to in-frame clones, with some not included. This sample has 700,000 or so clones; 72% occur once, and the top ten carry under 2%. The sample comprised memory CD4+ T cells sorted from blood. Regarding subset: CD45RA-negative fraction. The source is a woman aged 25 to 39 in good health.

CDR3: CASRKDRANYGYTF. DNA of the CDR3: TGTGCCAGCAGGAAAGACAGGGCCAACTATGGCTACACCTTC. This sequence joins TRBV6-5 and TRBJ1-2; 7 bases map to TRBD1. Germline V gene sequence: CDR1 MNHEY, CDR2 SVGAGI. Trimming at V came to 6 bases and at J to 2 bases, leaving 6 bases not matched to a gene. This CDR3 region has 14 residues.

This clone appeared a few times. CDR3 bases: TGTGCCAGCAGACAAAGCTGGAGCTCCTACAATGAGCAGTTCTTC. Its protein is CASRQSWSSYNEQFF. The genes are TRBV28 and TRBJ2-1, with unresolved D. The CDR3 runs to 15 residues. The V end was cut by 6 bases, the J end by 0 bases, with 12 bases between. The germline V gene encodes CDR1 MDHEN and CDR2 SYDVKM.

About this clone itself: This may arise from a read error, as a much more abundant clone is one base away. Other DNA sequences within the sample encode an identical CDR3. CDR3 residues: CASSLSSGSYNEQFF. DNA for the CDR3: TGCGCCAGCAGCCTTAGTAGCGGGAGCTACAATGAGCAGTTCTTC. The chain carries TRBV5-1 and TRBJ2-1, with 9 bases aligning to TRBD2. This CDR3 is 15 amino acids long. J was trimmed by 3 bases and V by 4 bases; bases with no gene match: 5. Germline values: CDR1 SGHRS, CDR2 YFSETQ.

The chain is built from TRBV7-7 and TRBJ2-2; D is uncertain. This CDR3 has 13 residues. Trimming took 2 bases from V and 6 from J, leaving 7 bases between them. Germline CDR1 SSHAT, CDR2 FNYEAQ (reference sequence). The CDR3 coding sequence is TGTGCCAGCAGCTTATTGCGGCCCGGGGAGCTGTTTTTT. It yields the protein CASSLLRPGELFF. The whole variable domain, remainder taken from reference TRBV7-7 and TRBJ2-2, is GAGVSQSPRYKVTKRGQDVTLRCDPISSHATLYWYQQALGQGPEFLTYFNYEAQPDKSGLPSDRFSAERPEGSISTLTIQRTEQRDSAMYRCASSLLRPGELFFGEGSRLTVL.

This clone was found a few times. The chain carries TRBV18 and TRBJ2-1; D remains unclear. Germline CDR1 KGHSH, CDR2 LQKENI. The CDR3 contains 16 residues. V was pared by 0 bases and J by 9 bases, with 18 bases between. The CDR3 region is CASSPPGLIGLTEQFF. The CDR3 bases are TGTGCCAGCTCACCACCAGGATTGATTGGTTTAACTGAGCAGTTCTTC. Variable domain in full (rest from reference TRBV18 and TRBJ2-1): NAGVMQNPRHLVRRRGQEARLRCSPMKGHSHVYWYRQLPEEGLKFMVYLQKENIIDESGMPKERFSAEFPKEGPSILRIQQVVRGDSAAYFCASSPPGLIGLTEQFFGPGTRLTVL.

V and J are TRBV27 and TRBJ1-2; 9 bases align to TRBD1. CDR1 and CDR2 from the germline V gene are MNHEY and SMNVEV (reference sequence). The CDR3 consists of 16 residues. The V and J ends lost 5 bases and 2 bases, in that order; junction bases with no gene match: 9. CDR3 residues: CASSQNRQGGNYGYTF. The CDR3, as DNA: TGTGCCAGCAGTCAGAATCGACAGGGGGGAAACTATGGCTACACCTTC.

The rearrangement uses TRBV19 and TRBJ2-1, with D perhaps TRBD1 (6 bases). Germline CDR1 reads LNHDA; CDR2 reads SQIVND (reference sequence). The CDR3 consists of 16 residues. Deletions cut 5 bases from V and 9 bases from J, with 23 bases between. Here the CDR3 DNA reads TGTGCCAGTAGTCCCAGGGGTTCCTCCAGATGGGTTGAGCAGTTCTTC. Encoded protein: CASSPRGSSRWVEQFF.